Following are 8 T cell receptor beta chains from one sample sequenced in a study of blood T cell repertoires in COVID-19. TCRdb's copy holds only in-frame clones and misses some; the assay was immunoSEQ multiplex PCR. The table records about 270,000 clones, approximately 86% of them present only once. Sequenced: peripheral blood. The receptors originated from a woman in her 70s with COVID-19, enrolled during active disease.

The chain is built from TRBV7-6 and TRBJ2-3, with 12 nucleotides matching TRBD2. This CDR3 has 20 residues. V gave up 0 bases and J gave up 3 bases; unmatched junction bases: 13. Per germline, CDR1 SGHVS and CDR2 FNYEAQ. The CDR3 DNA reads TGTGCCAGCAGCTTAGCGCTTACTAGCGGGGGGATCACGGCGACAGATACGCAGTATTTT. It yields the protein CASSLALTSGGITATDTQYF.

The genes are TRBV27 and TRBJ2-2; 10 nucleotides match TRBD2. The germline V gene encodes CDR1 MNHEY and CDR2 SMNVEV (reference sequence). The CDR3 runs to 17 residues. After removal of 5 bases from V and 4 bases from J, the junction contained 10 bases not matched to a gene. CDR3 nucleotides: TGTGCCAGCAGTCTTAGCGGGGGGAACTCATTCACCGGGGAGCTGTTTTTT. Its protein product is CASSLSGGNSFTGELFF.

The chain couples TRBV9 to TRBJ2-7, with 10 bases lining up with TRBD2. Germline V gene lookup returns CDR1 SGDLS and CDR2 YYNGEE. The CDR3 runs to 14 residues. V lost 3 bases, J lost 3 bases, and 3 bases stayed unmatched. CDR3 DNA sequence: TGTGCCAGCAGCGCCCTAGCGGGGGACTACGAGCAGTACTTC. It encodes CASSALAGDYEQYF.

CDR3 in amino acids: CASSMSAGSGNTIYF. The DNA of the CDR3 is TGTGCCAGTAGTATGTCAGCAGGGTCGGGAAACACCATATATTTT. This chain uses TRBV19 with TRBJ1-3; tentatively, D is TRBD1 (5 bases). The germline CDR1 and CDR2 sequences are LNHDA and SQIVND (reference sequence). This CDR3 has 15 amino acids. V was pared by 3 bases and J by 4 bases, with 13 bases between.

The rearrangement links TRBV5-6 to TRBJ1-1; maybe TRBD1 (5 bases). From germline, CDR1 is SGHDT and CDR2 YYEEEE. CDR3 length: 14 amino acids. With 4 bases removed from V and 3 bases from J, the gap between germline ends came to 13 bases. CDR3: CASSHRGWDTEAFF. The CDR3 DNA is TGTGCCAGCAGCCATAGGGGATGGGACACTGAAGCTTTCTTT.

The chain links TRBV2 to TRBJ1-4, with 10 bases matching TRBD1. The CDR3 has 18 residues. V lost 6 bases to trimming and J lost 4 bases; unmatched junction nucleotides: 14. Germline CDR1 and CDR2: SNHLY and FYNNEI. The CDR3 reads CASRSGQGGTYGNEKLFF. In DNA, the CDR3 is TGTGCCAGCAGGAGCGGACAGGGGGGTACCTATGGTAATGAAAAACTGTTTTTT.

The rearrangement links TRBV2 to TRBJ2-1, with TRBD2 matching 14 bases. V dropped 4 bases and J dropped 0; count of bases not matched to a gene: 11. The germline CDR1 and CDR2 sequences are SNHLY and FYNNEI. The CDR3 spans 20 residues. The CDR3 protein is CASSVYRTSGGLSSYNEQFF. The DNA of the CDR3 is TGTGCCAGCAGTGTATATCGGACTAGCGGGGGGCTAAGCTCCTACAATGAGCAGTTCTTC.

The rearrangement joins TRBV6-5 to TRBJ1-2, with D unclear. Germline values: CDR1 MNHEY, CDR2 SVGAGI. The CDR3 is made up of 15 amino acids. V lost 0 bases to trimming and J lost 7 bases, with 15 bases between them. CDR3 DNA: TGTGCCAGCAGTTACTCGATTTCAGGACTCTCTGGCTACACCTTC. Translated: CASSYSISGLSGYTF.